Below are 23 T cell receptor beta chains sequenced from a single sample in a study of breast tumors, draining lymph nodes, adjacent tissues. Breast cancer patients provided tissue from their axillary draining lymph nodes. TCRdb re-derived calls from the multiplex PCR reads in MiXCR, one entry per CDR3 protein. The table shows some 150,000 distinct CDR3 sequences, with about 20% occurring only once. Material for sequencing was axillary lymph node tissue. The receptors were sampled from a female donor with breast cancer. Some clones in this sample may be carry-over from other donors' samples.

This clonotype was counted a few times. V and J are TRBV18 and TRBJ2-7; 11 bases align to TRBD1. Germline lookup yields CDR1 KGHSH and CDR2 LQKENI. The CDR3 loop spans 16 amino acids. V dropped 2 bases and J dropped 7; count of bases not matched to a gene: 10. The CDR3 sequence: CASSPYSGQGAGEQYF. The CDR3 region has the DNA TGTGCCAGCTCACCATACTCAGGACAGGGGGCTGGGGAGCAGTACTTC. Full variable domain (rest looked up from reference TRBV18 and TRBJ2-7): NAGVMQNPRHLVRRRGQEARLRCSPMKGHSHVYWYRQLPEEGLKFMVYLQKENIIDESGMPKERFSAEFPKEGPSILRIQQVVRGDSAAYFCASSPYSGQGAGEQYFGPGTRLTVT.

This clonotype was detected ten times or more. This chain links TRBV6-6 with TRBJ2-1; D is undetermined. CDR1 MNHNY and CDR2 SVGAGI come from the germline V gene (reference sequence). The CDR3 sequence is 11 residues long. V shed 5 bases and J shed 6 bases, with 5 bases lying between them. The CDR3 protein is CASSTSNEQFF. CDR3 in DNA: TGTGCCAGCAGTACCAGCAATGAGCAGTTCTTC.

The J gene is TRBJ2-5, the V gene TRBV20-1; D possibly corresponds to TRBD2 (7 bases). The V end lost 5 bases, the J end lost 2 bases, and 24 bases lay between the germline ends. The CDR3 spans 17 residues. Germline V gene sequence: CDR1 DFQATT, CDR2 SNEGSKA (reference sequence). CDR3 sequence (DNA): TGCAGTGCTGGACGGGGGGTTGGAGGGACACAACAAGAGACCCAGTACTTC. Protein: CSAGRGVGGTQQETQYF.

This clonotype has ten or more counts. The V gene is TRBV3-1, the J gene TRBJ2-2; D is unclear. V lost 0 bases and J lost 5, with 10 bases in between. This CDR3 contains 15 residues. In germline, CDR1 is LGHDT, CDR2 YNNKEL (reference sequence). CDR3 residues: CASSQEQSQTGELFF. CDR3 nucleotide sequence: TGTGCCAGCAGCCAAGAACAGAGTCAAACCGGGGAGCTGTTTTTT. Together with reference TRBV3-1 and TRBJ2-2, the CDR3 gives the full variable domain: DTAVSQTPKYLVTQMGNDKSIKCEQNLGHDTMYWYKQDSKKFLKIMFSYNNKELIINETVPNRFSPKSPDKAHLNLHINSLELGDSAVYFCASSQEQSQTGELFFGEGSRLTVL.

On this clonotype: Being one base from a much bigger clone, this may be a read error. V gene TRBV28 combines with J gene TRBJ2-7; D is unresolved. V lost 6 bases to trimming and J lost 0 bases, with 15 bases between them. The CDR3 is made up of 15 amino acids. Germline lookup yields CDR1 MDHEN and CDR2 SYDVKM. The CDR3 bases are TGTGCCAGCAGCCCAGCAGCTATAAGCTCCTACGAGCAGTACTTC. This codes for CASSPAAISSYEQYF.

With respect to this clonotype: Being one base from a much bigger clone, this may be a read error. This chain connects TRBV6-1 to TRBJ2-1; D possibly matches TRBD1 or TRBD2 (5 bases each). The CDR3 length is 14 residues. Germline CDR1 is MNHNS and CDR2 is SASEGT. The CDR3 protein is CASTSGASYNGQFF. The CDR3 DNA reads as TGTGCCAGCACCTCCGGGGCGTCGTACAATGGGCAGTTCTTC.

In its sample, this clonotype was seen many times. The V gene is TRBV2, the J gene TRBJ2-1; D is undetermined. Germline loops: CDR1 SNHLY, CDR2 FYNNEI. The CDR3 spans 14 residues. V gave up 6 bases and J gave up 6 bases, with 15 bases separating them. CDR3 coding DNA: TGTGCCAGCAGACCCTCCTCTAGTGGCAATGAGCAGTTCTTC. Translation: CASRPSSSGNEQFF.

A few counts support this clonotype. DNA of the CDR3: TGTGCCAGCAAGAACCGAGCCATGGCGGGAGGAGCCGGGGAGCTGTTTTTT. This sequence encodes CASKNRAMAGGAGELFF. The genes are TRBV6-5 and TRBJ2-2; 8 nucleotides align to TRBD2. Trimming took 7 bases from V and 6 from J; bases not matched to a gene: 16. CDR1 MNHEY and CDR2 SVGAGI come from the germline V gene. The CDR3 loop spans 17 amino acids.

This clonotype was found many times. The CDR3 is CASSQGYGGSTAGNTIYF. In nucleotides, the CDR3 is TGCGCCAGCAGCCAAGGGTACGGAGGGTCAACCGCTGGAAACACCATATATTTT. V usage is TRBV4-3 and J usage is TRBJ1-3; D remains unclear. V was cut by 1 base and J by 2 bases, with 18 bases left in between. The CDR3 sequence is 18 residues long. CDR1 and CDR2 (germline): LGHNA, YSLEER.

Ten or more counts support this clonotype. This rearrangement joins TRBV29-1 to TRBJ2-1, with TRBD1 matching 11 bases. With V trimmed by 5 bases and J by 3 bases, 3 bases remained unmatched. Germline V gives CDR1 SQVTM, CDR2 ANQGSEA. This CDR3 has 14 amino acids. This CDR3 is CSVKGTGGYNEQFF. CDR3 nucleotide sequence: TGCAGCGTTAAAGGGACAGGGGGCTACAATGAGCAGTTCTTC.

The V gene is TRBV6-2 or TRBV6-3, the J gene TRBJ1-5; TRBD1 matches at 9 bases. The CDR3 runs 15 residues. CDR1 is MNHEY and CDR2 is SVGEGT in the germline V gene. The V and J ends lost 5 bases and 3 bases, in that order; junction bases with no gene match: 5. The CDR3 reads CASSDTGGVNQPQHF. The CDR3 region has the DNA TGTGCCAGCAGTGACACAGGGGGCGTCAATCAGCCCCAGCATTTT.

On this clonotype: A much larger clone sits a single nucleotide away, making a read error possible. The rearrangement joins TRBV10-1 to TRBJ1-5, with a possible D match to TRBD1 (6 bases). The germline V gene has CDR1 WNHNN and CDR2 SYGVQD (reference sequence). V lost 1 base and J 2 bases, leaving 12 bases between the germline ends. This CDR3 is built from 16 residues. CDR3 in DNA: TGCGCCAGCAGTGAGTTGGGGGCTATTGGCAATCAGCCCCAGCATTTT. It specifies CASSELGAIGNQPQHF.

Comment on this clonotype: Since a much larger clone is just one base distant, this may be a read error. V gene TRBV10-1 combines with J gene TRBJ2-7, with D perhaps matching TRBD1 (5 bases). The germline V gene encodes CDR1 WNHNN and CDR2 SYGVQD (reference sequence). CDR3 length: 13 residues. Trimming pared 6 bases from V and 6 bases from J, leaving 15 bases between. This CDR3 is CASSLGQGIEQYF. For the CDR3, the DNA is TGCGCCAGCAGCTTGGGTCAGGGCATCGAGCAGTACTTC.

This clonotype was seen a few times. The chain carries TRBV28 and TRBJ2-6; D is ambiguous. The CDR3 consists of 13 residues. V lost 8 bases, J lost 0 bases, and 5 bases lay in between. CDR1 and CDR2 (germline): MDHEN, SYDVKM. CDR3 in DNA: TGTGCCAGCGGGCTCTCTGGGGCCAACGTCCTGACTTTC. Amino acid sequence: CASGLSGANVLTF.

This clonotype was picked up a small number of times. CDR3 in amino acids: CASSLGDRAASRGYTF. The CDR3 DNA sequence: TGTGCCAGCAGCCTCGGGGACAGGGCTGCTTCGAGGGGCTACACCTTC. The gene calls are TRBV5-4 and TRBJ1-2; 9 bases agree with TRBD1. The V and J ends lost 4 bases and 8 bases, in that order; junction bases with no gene match: 15. The germline CDR1 and CDR2 sequences are SGHNT and YYREEE (reference sequence). The CDR3 runs to 16 residues.

This clonotype has more than one count but fewer than ten. A single base separates this from a much larger clone, so it may be a read error. The rearrangement uses TRBV20-1 and TRBJ2-7, with 9 bases identical to TRBD1. This CDR3 is built from 14 residues. J gave up 3 bases and V 3 bases, and 6 bases lay outside the gene matches. The V gene's germline CDR1 is DFQATT and CDR2 SNEGSKA (reference sequence). As DNA, the CDR3 is TGCAGTGCTAGGGGTGACAGGGGGTTCTACGAGCAGTACTTC. It is translated as CSARGDRGFYEQYF.

The chain combines TRBV6-1 with TRBJ2-7, with D unresolved. Germline V gene data show CDR1 as MNHNS and CDR2 as SASEGT. V lost 0 bases and J lost 9, with 12 bases in between. The length of the CDR3 is 13 residues. CDR3 loop: CASSEATGPGQYF. CDR3 coding DNA: TGTGCCAGCAGTGAAGCGACTGGACCGGGGCAGTACTTC.

The CDR3 DNA follows: TGCAGTGCCCCAGGGTCAGGGGGCAATCAGCCCCAGCATTTT. This encodes CSAPGSGGNQPQHF. This chain joins TRBV20-1 and TRBJ1-5; maybe TRBD1 (6 bases). CDR1 is DFQATT, CDR2 SNEGSKA, per germline (reference sequence). Trimming took off 6 bases at V and 2 bases at J, with 14 bases between the two ends. The CDR3 contains 14 residues.

This clonotype was detected only a few times. The rearrangement uses TRBV18 and TRBJ1-4; 11 bases match TRBD1. From germline, CDR1 is KGHSH and CDR2 LQKENI. The V gene end was trimmed by 6 bases and the J gene end by 12 bases; junction bases not matched to a gene: 3. The CDR3 contains 12 residues. CDR3 nucleotides: TGTGCCAGCTCCCCGGGACAGGGGGAACTGTTTTTT. Translated: CASSPGQGELFF.

Ten or more counts support this clonotype. The chain uses TRBV9 and TRBJ2-5; 9 bases fit TRBD2. Trimming took 2 bases from V and 5 from J; bases not matched to a gene: 7. The CDR3 runs 15 residues. Germline values: CDR1 SGDLS, CDR2 YYNGEE. The DNA for the CDR3 is TGTGCCAGCAGCGTTGGTGGGGCGGGGGGGGAGACCCAGTACTTC. Translating gives CASSVGGAGGETQYF.

Ten or more counts support this clonotype. V is TRBV27 and J is TRBJ2-7; 11 bases align to TRBD1. J lost 3 bases, V lost 8 bases, and 3 bases had no gene match. This CDR3 is built from 13 residues. Germline CDR1 is MNHEY and CDR2 is SMNVEV (reference sequence). CDR3: CASQGQGVYEQYF. The CDR3 DNA follows: TGTGCCAGCCAGGGACAGGGGGTCTACGAGCAGTACTTC.

This clonotype was seen ten or more times. The chain uses TRBV20-1 and TRBJ2-3; TRBD2 matches at 9 bases. The CDR3 sequence is 18 residues long. J was trimmed by 5 bases and V by 6 bases; bases with no gene match: 21. CDR1 DFQATT and CDR2 SNEGSKA come from the germline V gene (reference sequence). CDR3 DNA: TGCAGTGCCCAAGACGGTGCGGGAGGGCCCTGGGCCGGAGATACGCAGTATTTT. Protein sequence: CSAQDGAGGPWAGDTQYF.

Ten or more counts support this clonotype. This sequence joins TRBV2 and TRBJ2-7; TRBD1 might be the D (6 bases). Trimming pared 8 bases from V and 9 bases from J, leaving 23 bases between. The CDR3 covers 14 residues. The germline V gene encodes CDR1 SNHLY and CDR2 FYNNEI. The CDR3 DNA reads as TGTGCCAGCGTGGGGGCTAGCTTCGATTTTGGGCAGTACTTC. Amino acids: CASVGASFDFGQYF.